The rows below give T cell receptor beta chains drawn from one sample of a study of technical replicates of blood from a few donors. Sequencing used immunoSEQ multiplex PCR; TCRdb keeps in-frame clones, though not all of them. The profile covers tens of thousands of clones, with under 97% appearing a single time and roughly 0.37% taken by the ten largest. Sequenced material: T cells isolated from PBMCs. All receptors derive from a human donor in good health. Both conserved end residues are part of each CDR3.

J: TRBJ1-1; V: TRBV4-1; CDR3: CASSPGGGTYTEAFF
J: TRBJ2-7; V: TRBV7-2; CDR3: CASSSTGTGSYEQYF
J: TRBJ2-7; V: TRBV5-1; CDR3: CASSVQTVYEQYF
J: TRBJ2-5; V: TRBV15; CDR3: CATSRAGLQETQYF
J: TRBJ2-5; V: TRBV7-9; CDR3: CASSFLDRGETQYF
J: TRBJ1-1; V: TRBV7-8; CDR3: CASSFGGDTEAFF
J: TRBJ1-3; V: TRBV6-1; CDR3: CASSEAVGNRGLYDSGNTIYF
J: TRBJ2-5; V: TRBV9; CDR3: CASSVDLAGGSEETQYF
J: TRBJ1-2; V: TRBV10-3; CDR3: CAILRETEPGYTF
J: TRBJ2-7; V: TRBV6-5; CDR3: CASRPGQGNEQYF
J: TRBJ1-6; V: TRBV29-1; CDR3: CSVGLDYNSPLHF
J: TRBJ1-1; V: TRBV7-2; CDR3: CASSRQGESTEAFF
J: TRBJ1-1; V: TRBV29-1; CDR3: CSEGALNTEAFF
J: TRBJ1-1; V: TRBV9; CDR3: CASSVDGGVRTEAFF
J: TRBJ2-2; V: TRBV14; CDR3: CASKPSGTYTGELFF
J: TRBJ1-1; V: TRBV7-9; CDR3: CASSFLGLNTEAFF
J: TRBJ2-7; V: TRBV29-1; CDR3: CSVQTGESYEQYF
J: TRBJ2-5; V: TRBV5-1; CDR3: CASSLGGQGKETQYF
J: TRBJ2-7; V: TRBV5-6; CDR3: CASSYLRYEQYF
J: TRBJ2-1; V: TRBV4-2; CDR3: CASSRPGQGLGNEQFF
J: TRBJ1-2; V: TRBV2; CDR3: CASGGQGVYGYTF
J: TRBJ2-1; V: TRBV5-1; CDR3: CASSLGGRARIDEQFF
J: TRBJ2-3; V: TRBV11-3; CDR3: CASSLAGPPPYF
J: TRBJ1-1; V: TRBV27; CDR3: CASRLANFDTEAFF
J: TRBJ2-2; V: TRBV6-6; CDR3: CASSYSIKRGTGELFF
J: TRBJ2-5; V: TRBV11-3; CDR3: CASSLLAGVGETQYF
J: TRBJ2-7; V: TRBV27; CDR3: CASSLYAPLSYEQYF
J: TRBJ2-1; V: TRBV6-4; CDR3: CASIERLAGGPCNEQFF
J: TRBJ2-1; V: TRBV27; CDR3: CASRGNYNEQFF
J: TRBJ2-2; V: TRBV13; CDR3: CASSLGLVGELFF
J: TRBJ1-2; V: TRBV2; CDR3: CASSEMGPVGSYGYTF
J: TRBJ2-5; V: TRBV11-3; CDR3: CASSLGTGTGKETQYF
J: TRBJ1-2; V: TRBV5-1; CDR3: CASSLGAAGGVGGGYTF
J: TRBJ2-3; V: TRBV7-8; CDR3: CASSRTLLGVTDTQYF
J: TRBJ1-1; V: TRBV5-4; CDR3: CASSEGTAPILNTEAFF
J: TRBJ1-2; V: TRBV12-5; CDR3: CASGSGQGTGYTF
J: TRBJ1-1; V: TRBV6-6; CDR3: CASSYGSEAFF
J: TRBJ2-5; V: TRBV5-1; CDR3: CASSRTGGNLETQYF
J: TRBJ2-7; V: TRBV27; CDR3: CASSSPLRFGRGYEQYF
J: TRBJ1-2; V: TRBV6-5; CDR3: CASRPGQGVTYGYTF
J: TRBJ2-2; V: TRBV11-2; CDR3: CASSLVPHYTGELFF
J: TRBJ2-1; V: TRBV30; CDR3: CAWSVHYNEQFF
J: TRBJ2-7; V: TRBV19; CDR3: CASSSGIYYEQYF
J: TRBJ2-2; V: TRBV30; CDR3: CAWMGGFAGELFF
J: TRBJ1-5; V: TRBV6-5; CDR3: CASSTVSSSQPQHF